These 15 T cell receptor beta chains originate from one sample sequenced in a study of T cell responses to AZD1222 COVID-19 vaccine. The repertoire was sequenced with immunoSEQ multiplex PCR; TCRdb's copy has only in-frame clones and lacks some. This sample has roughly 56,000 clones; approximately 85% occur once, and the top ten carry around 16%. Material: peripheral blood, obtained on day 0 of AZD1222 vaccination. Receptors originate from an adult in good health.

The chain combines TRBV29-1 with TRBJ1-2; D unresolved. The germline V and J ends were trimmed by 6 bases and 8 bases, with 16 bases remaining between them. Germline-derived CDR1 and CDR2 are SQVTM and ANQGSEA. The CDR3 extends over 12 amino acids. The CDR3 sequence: CSVGPGTRGYTF. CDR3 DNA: TGCAGCGTGGGCCCCGGCACCCGGGGCTACACCTTC.

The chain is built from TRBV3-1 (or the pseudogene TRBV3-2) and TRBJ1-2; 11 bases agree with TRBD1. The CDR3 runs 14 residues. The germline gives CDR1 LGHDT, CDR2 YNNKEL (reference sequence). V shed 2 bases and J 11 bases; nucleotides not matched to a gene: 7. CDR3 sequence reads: CASSQNTGTGGYTF. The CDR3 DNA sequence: TGTGCCAGCAGCCAAAATACCGGGACAGGGGGTTACACCTTC.

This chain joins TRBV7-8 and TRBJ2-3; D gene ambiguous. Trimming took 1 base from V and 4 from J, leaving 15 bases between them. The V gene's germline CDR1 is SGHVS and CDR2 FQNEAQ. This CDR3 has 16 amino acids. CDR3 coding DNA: TGTGCCAGCAGCTTAGTTCCCCTAGTCCCCGCAGATACGCAGTATTTT. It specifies CASSLVPLVPADTQYF.

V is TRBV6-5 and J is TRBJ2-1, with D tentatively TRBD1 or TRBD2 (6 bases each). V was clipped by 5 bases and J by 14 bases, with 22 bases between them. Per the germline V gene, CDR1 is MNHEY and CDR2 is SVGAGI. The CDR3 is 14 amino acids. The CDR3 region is CASSQGNPGLEEFF. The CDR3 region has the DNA TGTGCCAGCAGTCAGGGGAATCCGGGACTGGAAGAGTTCTTC.

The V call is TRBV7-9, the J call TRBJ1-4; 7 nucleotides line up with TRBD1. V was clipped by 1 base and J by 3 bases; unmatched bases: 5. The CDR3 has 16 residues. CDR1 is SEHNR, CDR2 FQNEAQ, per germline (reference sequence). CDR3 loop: CASSLVGGAANEKLFF. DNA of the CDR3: TGTGCCAGCAGCTTAGTAGGGGGCGCGGCTAATGAAAAACTGTTTTTT.

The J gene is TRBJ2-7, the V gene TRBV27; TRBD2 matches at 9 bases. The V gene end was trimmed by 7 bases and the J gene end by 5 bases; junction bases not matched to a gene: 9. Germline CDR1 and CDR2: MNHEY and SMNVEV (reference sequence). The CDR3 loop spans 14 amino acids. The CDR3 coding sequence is TGTGCCAGCACCGCAATAGCGGGGGTCCACGAGCAGTACTTC. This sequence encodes CASTAIAGVHEQYF.

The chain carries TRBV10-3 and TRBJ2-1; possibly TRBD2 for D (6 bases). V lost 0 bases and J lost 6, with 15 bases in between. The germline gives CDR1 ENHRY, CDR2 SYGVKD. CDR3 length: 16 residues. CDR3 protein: CAISESAGRSLNEQFF. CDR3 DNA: TGTGCCATCAGTGAGTCTGCGGGGAGGTCCCTCAATGAGCAGTTCTTC.

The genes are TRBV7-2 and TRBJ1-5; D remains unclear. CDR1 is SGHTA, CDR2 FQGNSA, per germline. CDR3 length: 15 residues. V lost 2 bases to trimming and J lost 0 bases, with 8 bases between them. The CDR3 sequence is CASSLSGNSNQPQHF. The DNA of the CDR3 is TGTGCCAGCAGCTTAAGCGGTAATAGCAATCAGCCCCAGCATTTT. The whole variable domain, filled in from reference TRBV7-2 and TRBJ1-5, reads GAGVSQSPSNKVTEKGKDVELRCDPISGHTALYWYRQSLGQGLEFLIYFQGNSAPDKSGLPSDRFSAERTGGSVSTLTIQRTQQEDSAVYLCASSLSGNSNQPQHFGDGTRLSIL.

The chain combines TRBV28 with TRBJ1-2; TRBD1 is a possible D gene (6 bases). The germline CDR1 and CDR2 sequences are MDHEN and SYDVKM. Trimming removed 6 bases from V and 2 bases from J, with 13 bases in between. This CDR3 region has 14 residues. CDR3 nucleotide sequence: TGTGCCAGCAGATTACGACAGGAGAACTATGGCTACACCTTC. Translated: CASRLRQENYGYTF.

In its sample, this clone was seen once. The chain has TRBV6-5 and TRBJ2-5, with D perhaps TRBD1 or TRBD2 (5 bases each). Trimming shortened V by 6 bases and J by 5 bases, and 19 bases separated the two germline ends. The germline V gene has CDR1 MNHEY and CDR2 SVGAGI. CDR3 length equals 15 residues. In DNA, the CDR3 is TGTGCCAGCAGGTGGGACGGGCAGGCCGGGGAGACCCAGTACTTC. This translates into CASRWDGQAGETQYF.

The CDR3 reads CASSCRQLARYFYNSPLHF. CDR3 coding DNA: TGTGCCAGCAGTTGTCGACAGCTAGCCCGTTACTTTTATAATTCACCCCTCCACTTT. The chain combines TRBV6-9 with TRBJ1-6, with D maybe TRBD1 (5 bases). The CDR3 loop spans 19 amino acids. The germline gives CDR1 MNHGY, CDR2 SVAAGI. V lost 4 bases, J lost 4 bases, and 23 bases lay in between.

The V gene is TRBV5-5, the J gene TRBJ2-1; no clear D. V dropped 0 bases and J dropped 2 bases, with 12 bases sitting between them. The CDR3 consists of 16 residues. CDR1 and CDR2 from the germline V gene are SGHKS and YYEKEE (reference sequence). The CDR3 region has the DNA TGTGCCAGCAGCTTGGAATATTCGGCTGCCTACAATGAGCAGTTCTTC. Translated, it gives CASSLEYSAAYNEQFF.

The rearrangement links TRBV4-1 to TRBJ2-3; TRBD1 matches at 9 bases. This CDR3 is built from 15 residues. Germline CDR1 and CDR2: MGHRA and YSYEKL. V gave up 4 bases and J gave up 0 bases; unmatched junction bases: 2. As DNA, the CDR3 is TGCGCCAGCAGCCCGGGACAGGGAAGCACAGATACGCAGTATTTT. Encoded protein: CASSPGQGSTDTQYF.

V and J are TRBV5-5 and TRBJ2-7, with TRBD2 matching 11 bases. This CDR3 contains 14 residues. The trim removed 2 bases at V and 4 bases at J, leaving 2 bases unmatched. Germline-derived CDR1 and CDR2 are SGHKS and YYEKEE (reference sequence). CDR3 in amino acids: CASSFSGGAYEQYF. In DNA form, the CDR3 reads TGTGCCAGCAGCTTTAGCGGGGGGGCTTACGAGCAGTACTTC.

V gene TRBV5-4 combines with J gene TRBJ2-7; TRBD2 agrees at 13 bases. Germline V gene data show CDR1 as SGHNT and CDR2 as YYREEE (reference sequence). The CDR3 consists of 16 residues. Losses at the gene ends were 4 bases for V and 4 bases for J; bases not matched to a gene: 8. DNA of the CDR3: TGTGCCAGCAGCCCGCGACTAGCGGGGGGTCGGTACGAGCAGTACTTC. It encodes CASSPRLAGGRYEQYF.